The rows below give T cell receptor beta chains drawn from one sample of a study of shared T cell receptors in the human thymus. The method was immunoSEQ multiplex PCR; TCRdb's version includes in-frame clones alone and lacks a portion of them. The repertoire holds approximately 400,000 clones, with over 90% as singletons. The sample taken for sequencing was thymocytes. These TCRs come from a human donor. Each CDR3 is given without its conserved first and last residue.

V	J	CDR3
TRBV5-4	TRBJ2-7	ASSTPGLAGDRSYEQY
TRBV7-2	TRBJ2-3	ASSLEGGSTDTQY
TRBV7-9	TRBJ1-1	ASSLEGTGQVEAF
TRBV29-1	TRBJ2-7	SVEFRDEQY
TRBV10-3	TRBJ2-3	ATGADTQY
TRBV30	TRBJ2-2	AWSVRLVAVGELF
TRBV4-3	TRBJ2-7	ASSQERGRSYEQY
TRBV13	TRBJ1-2	ASSLVPARERIHGYT
TRBV7-2	TRBJ2-6	ASSPIRGPGANVLT
TRBV28	TRBJ2-3	ATNKRSGVTDTQY
TRBV4-3	TRBJ2-5	ASSQDWQGCEETQY
TRBV30	TRBJ2-7	AWSPVVFGREQY
TRBV19	TRBJ1-4	ASSRDREIFATNEKLF
TRBV10-2	TRBJ2-5	ASSERERELETQY
TRBV9	TRBJ1-2	ASWGARYGYT
TRBV28	TRBJ2-7	ASSLSGGDEQY
TRBV15	TRBJ2-3	ATSNRDRVTDTQY
TRBV30	TRBJ2-7	AWSGLAGHVYEQY
TRBV30	TRBJ1-4	AWSDSGVGEKLF
TRBV7-9	TRBJ2-1	ASSFLAGGKPDEQF
TRBV27	TRBJ2-5	ASSFRRECETQY
TRBV28	TRBJ2-1	ASSFQGVIGAEQF
TRBV6-4	TRBJ2-1	ASSDSGLRAPYNEQF
TRBV28	TRBJ2-7	ASSRACGRRYEQY
TRBV27	TRBJ1-1	ASSSAGQADTEAF
TRBV18	TRBJ2-7	ASSPPSSGRAYEQY
TRBV7-2	TRBJ2-3	ASSLPGTDTQY
TRBV19	TRBJ2-2	ATGGGRGSSGELF
TRBV5-6	TRBJ1-2	ASSLVFVCPHSPDYGYT
TRBV5-1	TRBJ1-2	ASSFSGQAVPNYGYT
TRBV4-1	TRBJ2-1	ASSQDSVGTGGPGNEQF
TRBV27	TRBJ2-4	ASSLSRGGQAVNIQY
TRBV19	TRBJ2-7	ASSPSGVLYEQY
TRBV5-6	TRBJ2-3	ASSSPTSGRSTDTQY
TRBV28	TRBJ2-7	ASSPEGDGSSYEQY
TRBV21-1	TRBJ2-7	ASSKGWDEQY
TRBV11-2	TRBJ2-7	ASSLEVYEQY
TRBV10-1	TRBJ1-1	ASSDPGQGGTQANTEAF
TRBV19	TRBJ2-1	ASTPVLADYNEQF
TRBV28	TRBJ2-7	ASSFRAPSYEQY
TRBV6-4	TRBJ2-5	ASSCADSQETQY
TRBV7-2	TRBJ2-5	ASSGLAGGFGRSETQY
TRBV15	TRBJ2-7	ATSTQGTRKEGYEQY
TRBV5-6	TRBJ2-5	ASSNTPTSGMYQETQY
TRBV28	TRBJ2-7	ASTPDRSRGDEQY
TRBV28	TRBJ2-7	ASRFHRDHYEQY